This is a list of T cell receptor beta chains from one sample in a study of blood T cell repertoires in COVID-19. Profiled with immunoSEQ multiplex PCR; TCRdb holds only in-frame clones, not every one. The data contain approximately 120,000 clones, approximately 80% of them singletons. Sample: peripheral blood. The source of these receptors is a human donor in a cohort sampled during active COVID-19. Each CDR3 is given with its conserved first and last residue.

CDR3 protein: CASSSQTYTEAFF
J gene: TRBJ1-1
V gene: TRBV7-8

CDR3 protein: CASSLAGGLAGSSYNEQFF
J gene: TRBJ2-1
V gene: TRBV7-3

CDR3 protein: CASSVAGQAASEAFF
J gene: TRBJ1-1
V gene: TRBV19

CDR3 protein: CASSHGTGSAKEKEKLFF
J gene: TRBJ1-4
V gene: TRBV4-3

CDR3 protein: CASSLERGGQFYNEQFF
J gene: TRBJ2-1
V gene: TRBV11-2

CDR3 protein: CASSLFSRGQETQYF
J gene: TRBJ2-5
V gene: TRBV7-8

CDR3 protein: CASSLVHPGQGSGNTIYF
J gene: TRBJ1-3
V gene: TRBV5-4

CDR3 protein: CASSTQGGPYEQYF
J gene: TRBJ2-7
V gene: TRBV3-1/TRBV3-2

CDR3 protein: CASSLTSGGLDTQYF
J gene: TRBJ2-3
V gene: TRBV6-5

CDR3 protein: CATSDPGTGAGELFF
J gene: TRBJ2-2
V gene: TRBV24-1

CDR3 protein: CASSPLSSGNTIYF
J gene: TRBJ1-3
V gene: TRBV2

CDR3 protein: CASSSATGSNSGANVLTF
J gene: TRBJ2-6
V gene: TRBV5-4

CDR3 protein: CASSYLAVSYEQYF
J gene: TRBJ2-7
V gene: TRBV6-2/TRBV6-3

CDR3 protein: CASSLRPGDNSPLHF
J gene: TRBJ1-6
V gene: TRBV11-2

CDR3 protein: CASFPSVHSNQPQHF
J gene: TRBJ1-5
V gene: TRBV21-1

CDR3 protein: CASSRFAGSHNNEQFF
J gene: TRBJ2-1
V gene: TRBV4-1

CDR3 protein: CATSREGLGYEAFF
J gene: TRBJ1-1
V gene: TRBV15

CDR3 protein: CASQGQPYSNQPQHF
J gene: TRBJ1-5
V gene: TRBV7-2

CDR3 protein: CASSRGGALDTQYF
J gene: TRBJ2-3
V gene: TRBV3-1/TRBV3-2

CDR3 protein: CATTGDPYNSPLHF
J gene: TRBJ1-6
V gene: TRBV27

CDR3 protein: CASSLLPVNTGELFF
J gene: TRBJ2-2
V gene: TRBV5-1

CDR3 protein: CASSLGRFTDTQYF
J gene: TRBJ2-3
V gene: TRBV7-9

CDR3 protein: CASSSGLAGAADTQYF
J gene: TRBJ2-3
V gene: TRBV7-9

CDR3 protein: CASRGQRGSPLHF
J gene: TRBJ1-6
V gene: TRBV2

CDR3 protein: CASSLGVAETQYF
J gene: TRBJ2-5
V gene: TRBV5-5

CDR3 protein: CASLGVDVGAFGEKLFF
J gene: TRBJ1-4
V gene: TRBV28

CDR3 protein: CASSHDRLNTEAFF
J gene: TRBJ1-1
V gene: TRBV18

CDR3 protein: CASSIGTGGNQPQHF
J gene: TRBJ1-5
V gene: TRBV19

CDR3 protein: CASSPLGAGGIGYTF
J gene: TRBJ1-2
V gene: TRBV7-2

CDR3 protein: CASSLGGSEKLFF
J gene: TRBJ1-4
V gene: TRBV7-2